Reported below is one T cell receptor beta chain. This specimen comes from a study of cytomegalovirus exposure and HLA in healthy donors. This CDR3 spans 15 amino acids. The germline V and J ends were trimmed by 5 bases and 3 bases, with 13 bases remaining between them. From germline, CDR1 is MDHEN and CDR2 SYDVKM. Here immunoSEQ multiplex PCR was the method, and the copy in TCRdb shows in-frame clones only, minus some. This sample yields 200,000 to 300,000 clones, of which 90% are seen a single time; under 4% belongs to the top ten. Source material: PBMCs. The chain joins TRBV28 to TRBJ1-4; D remains unclear. This sequence originates from a woman aged 25-40 years in good health and CMV-seronegative. The CDR3, as DNA: TGTGCCAGCAGTCAGTATCTCCGCCCTAATGAAAAACTGTTTTTT. Protein: CASSQYLRPNEKLFF.